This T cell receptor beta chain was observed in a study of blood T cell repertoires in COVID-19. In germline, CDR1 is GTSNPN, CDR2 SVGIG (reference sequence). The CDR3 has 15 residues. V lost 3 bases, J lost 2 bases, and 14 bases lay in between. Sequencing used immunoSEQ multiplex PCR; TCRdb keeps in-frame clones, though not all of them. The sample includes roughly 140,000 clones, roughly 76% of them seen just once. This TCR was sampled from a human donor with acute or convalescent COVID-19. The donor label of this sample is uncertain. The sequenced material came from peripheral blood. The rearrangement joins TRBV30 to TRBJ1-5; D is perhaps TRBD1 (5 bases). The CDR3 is CAWSTAGIRNQPQHF. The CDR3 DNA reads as TGTGCCTGGAGCACGGCAGGGATTCGCAATCAGCCCCAGCATTTT.